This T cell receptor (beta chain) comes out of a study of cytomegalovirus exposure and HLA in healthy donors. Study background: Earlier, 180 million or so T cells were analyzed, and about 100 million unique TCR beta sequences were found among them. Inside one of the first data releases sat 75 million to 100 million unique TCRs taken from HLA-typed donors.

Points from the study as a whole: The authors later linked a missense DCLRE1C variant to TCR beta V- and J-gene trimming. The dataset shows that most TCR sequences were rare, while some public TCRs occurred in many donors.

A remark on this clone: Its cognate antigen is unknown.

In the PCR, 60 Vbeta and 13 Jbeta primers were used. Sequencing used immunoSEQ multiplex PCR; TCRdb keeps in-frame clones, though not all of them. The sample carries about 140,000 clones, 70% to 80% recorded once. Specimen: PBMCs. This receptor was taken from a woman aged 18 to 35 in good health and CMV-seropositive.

The DNA for the CDR3 is TGTGCCTGGGGAGACAGGGCCGAGCAGTACTTC. Translating it yields CAWGDRAEQYF. The chain recombines TRBV30 with TRBJ2-7; 7 nucleotides align to TRBD1. Trimming took 5 bases from V and 6 from J; bases not matched to a gene: 4. CDR1 is GTSNPN, CDR2 SVGIG, per germline (reference sequence). The length of the CDR3 is 11 residues.